This paragraph reports one T cell receptor beta chain. These data are taken from a study of blood T cell repertoires in COVID-19. Clones were sequenced by immunoSEQ multiplex PCR, and TCRdb holds only the in-frame ones, with some missing. Among roughly 200,000 clones listed, 88% were seen once. The source is a man aged 18 to 29 with active or convalescent COVID-19. The sequencing input was peripheral blood.

CDR3 loop: CASRGQGASEAFF. The CDR3, as DNA: TGTGCCAGTAGAGGACAGGGGGCTTCTGAAGCTTTCTTT. The gene calls are TRBV19 and TRBJ1-1; 11 bases agree with TRBD1. J gave up 6 bases and V 6 bases, and 3 bases lay outside the gene matches. CDR3 length: 13 amino acids. The germline V gene has CDR1 LNHDA and CDR2 SQIVND (reference sequence). Combining the CDR3 with reference TRBV19 and TRBJ1-1 gives the whole variable domain DGGITQSPKYLFRKEGQNVTLSCEQNLNHDAMYWYRQDPGQGLRLIYYSQIVNDFQKGDIAEGYSVSREKKESFPLTVTSAQKNPTAFYLCASRGQGASEAFFGQGTRLTVV.